The 16 T cell receptor beta chains in this list originate from one sample, sequenced in a study of cytomegalovirus exposure and HLA in healthy donors (dated by TCRdb to 2016 to 2017). The protocol used for the library was the immunoSEQ multiplex PCR assay. For the multiplex PCR, a mixture combining 60 forward primers for TCR Vbeta segments and 13 reverse primers for TCR Jbeta segments was used. The source is immuneACCESS, and TCRdb retained only in-frame sequences with V and J called. Part of the clones is not carried over; for the studies checked, unresolved V genes explain less than half of this, and the remainder is unexplained. This sample gives around 110,000 clones in total; around a tenth of them show up just once. Jointly, the top ten make up 2.5% to 3.5% of the sample. The sample consisted of PBMCs. The receptors stem from a young man in good health and CMV-seronegative.

This clone has more than one count but fewer than ten. This chain uses TRBV6-5 with TRBJ1-3, with 10 bases lining up with TRBD1. In germline, CDR1 is MNHEY, CDR2 SVGAGI. Trimming removed 4 bases from V and 4 bases from J; junction bases left unmatched: 7. CDR3 size: 16 residues. CDR3 sequence reads: CASSSTTGGSGNTIYF. The CDR3 DNA follows: TGTGCCAGCAGTTCGACGACAGGGGGCTCGGGAAACACCATATATTTT.

This clone has a handful of counts. This chain links TRBV11-2 with TRBJ2-1; 7 positions agree with TRBD1. This CDR3 comprises 15 residues. CDR1 SGHAT and CDR2 FQNNGV come from the germline V gene. For the CDR3, the DNA is TGTGCAACCGGAGGACAGGCCGCTTCCTACAATGAGCAGTTCTTC. Residues: CATGGQAASYNEQFF.

V usage is TRBV29-1 and J usage is TRBJ2-1; 8 bases line up with TRBD1. Germline V gene sequence: CDR1 SQVTM, CDR2 ANQGSEA. This CDR3 has 13 amino acids. The V and J ends lost 6 bases and 7 bases, in that order; junction bases with no gene match: 8. In DNA, the CDR3 is TGCAGCGTCAGACAGGGGAAGTCGAATGAGCAGTTCTTC. Translation: CSVRQGKSNEQFF.

The rearrangement links TRBV11-2 to TRBJ2-7; TRBD1 aligns across 9 bases. The CDR3 is made up of 14 amino acids. V lost 5 bases to trimming and J lost 1 base; unmatched junction nucleotides: 3. Germline values: CDR1 SGHAT, CDR2 FQNNGV. The CDR3 sequence: CASSPGQGSYEQYF. The CDR3 coding sequence is TGTGCCAGCAGCCCTGGACAGGGGTCCTACGAGCAGTACTTC.

The chain recombines TRBV30 with TRBJ2-5; TRBD1 aligns across 8 bases. The V segment lost 4 bases and the J segment 0 bases; nucleotides outside the gene matches: 4. The CDR3 consists of 14 residues. Germline assignment: CDR1 GTSNPN and CDR2 SVGIG (reference sequence). The CDR3 DNA reads TGTGCCTGGAACCCGGACAGGGACCAAGAGACCCAGTACTTC. As protein: CAWNPDRDQETQYF.

This clone was found a few times. The V call is TRBV30, the J call TRBJ1-3; unclear D gene. In germline, CDR1 is GTSNPN, CDR2 SVGIG (reference sequence). Trimming took 2 bases from V and 4 from J, leaving 6 bases between them. The CDR3 sequence is 12 residues long. The CDR3: CAWSQAGNTIYF. The CDR3 DNA follows: TGTGCCTGGAGTCAGGCGGGAAACACCATATATTTT.

This clone appeared a few times. The V gene is TRBV5-4, the J gene TRBJ2-7, with 7 bases aligning to TRBD1. The CDR3 contains 15 residues. V was pared by 4 bases and J by 4 bases, with 11 bases of the junction left unmatched. Germline V gene data show CDR1 as SGHNT and CDR2 as YYREEE (reference sequence). The CDR3 nucleotides are TGTGCCAGCAGCCCACCCGACAGGGAATTTTACGAGCAGTACTTC. This sequence encodes CASSPPDREFYEQYF.

The chain employs TRBV7-2 and TRBJ2-7; D may be TRBD2 (5 bases). Deletions cut 1 base from V and 5 bases from J, with 9 bases between. This CDR3 contains 13 residues. The germline V gene has CDR1 SGHTA and CDR2 FQGNSA. This chain's CDR3 is CASSLEYGNEQYF. CDR3 bases: TGTGCCAGCAGCTTAGAGTACGGGAACGAGCAGTACTTC. The whole variable domain, remainder taken from reference TRBV7-2 and TRBJ2-7, is GAGVSQSPSNKVTEKGKDVELRCDPISGHTALYWYRQSLGQGLEFLIYFQGNSAPDKSGLPSDRFSAERTGGSVSTLTIQRTQQEDSAVYLCASSLEYGNEQYFGPGTRLTVT.

This clone came up a few times. The chain employs TRBV4-1 and TRBJ2-5; D perhaps matches TRBD1 (5 bases). V was trimmed by 0 bases and J by 2 bases, leaving 13 bases between them. Germline assignment: CDR1 MGHRA and CDR2 YSYEKL. The CDR3 sequence is 16 residues long. The CDR3 sequence is CASSQEVAGQQETQYF. The CDR3 nucleotides read TGCGCCAGCAGCCAAGAGGTGGCAGGGCAGCAAGAGACCCAGTACTTC.

This rearrangement joins TRBV5-1 to TRBJ1-2; TRBD1 is a possible D gene (5 bases). Germline V gives CDR1 SGHRS, CDR2 YFSETQ. The CDR3 consists of 15 residues. With 0 bases removed from V and 4 bases from J, the gap between germline ends came to 13 bases. The CDR3 reads CASSLVQGAIYGYTF. CDR3 sequence (DNA): TGCGCCAGCAGCTTGGTACAAGGGGCTATCTATGGCTACACCTTC.

The sample holds a few counts of this clone. The gene calls are TRBV11-2 and TRBJ1-1, with TRBD1 as a possible D gene (5 bases). The CDR3 covers 16 residues. Germline V lookup: CDR1 SGHAT, CDR2 FQNNGV. Trimming took off 6 bases at V and 4 bases at J, with 21 bases between the two ends. For the CDR3, the DNA is TGTGCCAGCAGTCATGCTGGCCGGGGGACGGCCACTGAAGCTTTCTTT. The encoded protein is CASSHAGRGTATEAFF.

The gene calls are TRBV30 and TRBJ1-5; 9 bases align to TRBD1. Losses at the gene ends were 2 bases for V and 6 bases for J; bases not matched to a gene: 11. Germline V CDR1 and CDR2: GTSNPN, SVGIG (reference sequence). CDR3 length equals 16 residues. The CDR3 spells CAWSKGHRGLRQPQHF. CDR3 in DNA: TGTGCCTGGAGTAAGGGTCACAGGGGGCTTCGTCAGCCCCAGCATTTT.

The genes are TRBV9 and TRBJ2-1, with D hard to call. The CDR3 runs 13 residues. CDR1 and CDR2 from the germline V gene are SGDLS and YYNGEE. Trimming took off 0 bases at V and 7 bases at J, with 8 bases between the two ends. In DNA form, the CDR3 reads TGTGCCAGCAGCGTAGGAGAGGAAAATGAGCAGTTCTTC. Protein: CASSVGEENEQFF.

The V and J genes are TRBV2 and TRBJ2-5; 10 bases are shared with TRBD2. This CDR3 has 15 residues. CDR1 and CDR2 (germline): SNHLY, FYNNEI. Trimming cost V 0 bases and J 4 bases; bases outside gene matches: 2. The CDR3 nucleotides are TGTGCCAGCAGTGAAGCTAGCGGGGGGATAGAGACCCAGTACTTC. The encoded protein is CASSEASGGIETQYF. Based on the CDR3 plus reference TRBV2 and TRBJ2-5, the full variable domain is EPEVTQTPSHQVTQMGQEVILRCVPISNHLYFYWYRQILGQKVEFLVSFYNNEISEKSEIFDDQFSVERPDGSNFTLKIRSTKLEDSAMYFCASSEASGGIETQYFGPGTRLLVL.

This clone was seen a handful of times. The V gene is TRBV27, the J gene TRBJ2-5; perhaps TRBD1 as D (5 bases). The CDR3 loop spans 14 amino acids. In germline, CDR1 is MNHEY, CDR2 SMNVEV (reference sequence). Trimming pared 0 bases from V and 2 bases from J, leaving 7 bases between. The DNA of the CDR3 is TGTGCCAGCAGTTTATCGGGGCAACAAGAGACCCAGTACTTC. It translates to CASSLSGQQETQYF.

This clone has more than one count but fewer than ten. At the DNA level, this CDR3 is encoded by other sequences in the same sample as well. V gene TRBV27 combines with J gene TRBJ2-7; D not resolved. The CDR3 is 13 amino acids. Trimming stripped 3 bases from V and 3 bases from J, with 9 bases between. Germline V gene sequence: CDR1 MNHEY, CDR2 SMNVEV (reference sequence). The CDR3, as DNA: TGTGCCAGCAGTTTGGGCTCCCTCTACGAGCAGTACTTC. Amino acids: CASSLGSLYEQYF.